Detailed here is one TCR beta chain. Other DNA sequences in the sample encode the same CDR3. The record originates from a study of shared clonotypes between healthy human individuals. Here immunoSEQ multiplex PCR was the method, and the copy in TCRdb shows in-frame clones only, minus some. The sample records over 2 million clones, 85% to 95% being singletons. Germline V gene data show CDR1 as SGHRS and CDR2 as YFSETQ. The CDR3 totals 15 residues. The trim removed 5 bases at V and 1 base at J, leaving 9 bases unmatched. This chain uses TRBV5-1 with TRBJ2-7, with 7 nucleotides matching TRBD2. The clonotype originates from a man aged 18 to 29 in good health. Some clones in this sample may be carry-over from other donors' samples. The sequenced sample consisted of naive CD4+ T cells from PBMCs. The subset was: CD45RA+ positively selected. CDR3 region: CASSFISGPSYEQYF. CDR3 DNA: TGCGCCAGCAGTTTTATTAGCGGGCCGTCCTACGAGCAGTACTTC.